Listed below are T cell receptor beta chains from one sample, sequenced in a study of technical replicates of blood from a few donors. TCRdb's table, derived via immunoSEQ multiplex PCR, lists solely in-frame clones and lacks some. The repertoire holds about 72,000 clones, with roughly 96% as singletons. The sample taken for sequencing was T cells isolated from PBMCs. The receptor set was obtained from a human donor in good health. CDR3s include the opening cysteine and the closing phenylalanine or tryptophan. Each record gives: J gene, V gene, D gene, CDR3 DNA, CDR3 protein. A D gene is named only where the DNA matches it firmly.

j_gene: TRBJ2-4; v_gene: TRBV2; d_gene: NA; CDR3nt: TGTGCCAGCAGTGAAGCGCCGGGCGGGACGTTAGCCAAAAACATTCAGTACTTC; CDR3aa: CASSEAPGGTLAKNIQYF
j_gene: TRBJ2-1; v_gene: TRBV27; d_gene: NA; CDR3nt: TGTGCCAGCAGTTTTGAGGGGGACTACAATGAGCAGTTCTTC; CDR3aa: CASSFEGDYNEQFF
j_gene: TRBJ2-2; v_gene: TRBV5-4; d_gene: NA; CDR3nt: TGTGCCAGCAGCTTGGATGGAGGAGGCGGGGAGCTGTTTTTT; CDR3aa: CASSLDGGGGELFF
j_gene: TRBJ1-6; v_gene: TRBV5-1; d_gene: NA; CDR3nt: TGCGCCAGCAGCTTGGAAACAGAAAATTCACCCCTCCACTTT; CDR3aa: CASSLETENSPLHF
j_gene: TRBJ1-5; v_gene: TRBV6-5; d_gene: NA; CDR3nt: TGTGCCAGCAGTTCTACAGGGCCCGGCAATCAGCCCCAGCATTTT; CDR3aa: CASSSTGPGNQPQHF
j_gene: TRBJ2-7; v_gene: TRBV14; d_gene: TRBD2; CDR3nt: TGTGCCAGCAGCCCCCTCCGTGAGGCGGGAGCCTACGAGCAGTACTTC; CDR3aa: CASSPLREAGAYEQYF
j_gene: TRBJ1-6; v_gene: TRBV25-1; d_gene: NA; CDR3nt: TGTGCCAGCACCGAAGGAGCTATAGGTTCACCCCTCCACTTT; CDR3aa: CASTEGAIGSPLHF
j_gene: TRBJ2-6; v_gene: TRBV5-1; d_gene: TRBD2; CDR3nt: TGCGCCAGCAGCTTGGGGCCTAGCGGAGTTATTGGGGCCAACGTCCTGACTTTC; CDR3aa: CASSLGPSGVIGANVLTF
j_gene: TRBJ2-1; v_gene: TRBV5-6; d_gene: TRBD1; CDR3nt: TGTGCCAGCAGCTCGGACAGGGCCTACAATGAGCAGTTCTTC; CDR3aa: CASSSDRAYNEQFF
j_gene: TRBJ2-7; v_gene: TRBV5-4; d_gene: TRBD1; CDR3nt: TGTGCCATATCCGGGACAGGGGGTGAGCAGTACTTC; CDR3aa: CAISGTGGEQYF
j_gene: TRBJ2-2; v_gene: TRBV14; d_gene: NA; CDR3nt: TGTGCCAGCAGACTGCAGGGGAGGGCCGGGGAGCTGTTTTTT; CDR3aa: CASRLQGRAGELFF